This T cell receptor beta chain came from a study of T cell repertoires in cytomegalovirus infection. Study-level background: CMV infection plus the matching HLA type was flagged by public TCR beta signatures.

Findings and caveats of the study: HLA-C-restricted CMV clonotypes gave the most frequent clonotype in two of eight donors. CMV carriers having the relevant HLA were flagged by cumulative public TCR beta family frequency.

Germline trimming cut 3 bases from V and 4 bases from J; bases unmatched to any gene: 8. Germline CDR1 and CDR2: MDHEN and SYDVKM. CDR3 size: 15 residues. MiXCR was run by TCRdb on the reads, yielding one entry per CDR3 protein. The sample records approximately 110,000 distinct CDR3 sequences, over 9.5% being singletons. With respect to this clonotype: The target antigen is unknown.

Sequenced input: PBMCs, sequenced either directly or after in vitro stimulation (not recorded which). This chain links TRBV28 with TRBJ1-1, with TRBD1 matching 7 bases. This TCR was recovered from a human donor in good health (CMV status not recorded). Some clones in this sample may be carry-over from other donors' samples. As DNA, the CDR3 is TGTGCCAGCAGTTTGGGCGGGACAGTGGGCACTGAAGCTTTCTTT. Translating it yields CASSLGGTVGTEAFF.